The 29 T cell receptor beta chains listed next were all sequenced from one sample in a study of T cell clusters in autoimmune cytopenias. TRB was amplified by touch-down multiplex PCR, primer pools A and B combined. Reanalyzing the multiplex PCR reads, TCRdb keeps one entry per CDR3 protein, without DNA. The sample features 9,000 to 13,000 distinct CDR3 sequences, with approximately 4% in its top ten. TRB amplification used approximately 0.25 ug of peripheral blood genomic DNA. The sample also formed part of further work on T cell repertoires in aging, cancer and after chemotherapy.

Sequencing input: peripheral blood. The source of these receptors is a human donor in good health.

This sequence joins TRBV10-3 and TRBJ1-5. The CDR3 is made up of 15 amino acids. Per the germline V gene, CDR1 is ENHRY and CDR2 is SYGVKD. CDR3 amino acids: CAISESTASNQPQHF.

This chain connects TRBV11-2 to TRBJ2-2; the TRBD2 assignment by TCRdb is unverifiable without DNA. Germline-derived CDR1 and CDR2 are SGHAT and FQNNGV. The length of the CDR3 is 13 residues. The CDR3 reads CASSFSGTGELFF.

This clonotype registers medium-sized by frequency. This chain links TRBV6-5 with TRBJ2-7. Germline values: CDR1 MNHEY, CDR2 SVGAGI. The CDR3 has 12 residues. The CDR3 spells CASSGDSYEQYF.

This sequence joins TRBV4-3 and TRBJ2-7; lacking DNA, the TRBD2 call made by TCRdb goes unchecked. This CDR3 region has 15 residues. Germline CDR1 LGHNA, CDR2 YSLEER. The CDR3 protein is CASSQEGPGPYEQYF.

The chain combines TRBV28 with TRBJ2-7; TCRdb lists TRBD1, though no DNA is available to test this call. The germline gives CDR1 MDHEN, CDR2 SYDVKM. The CDR3 totals 15 residues. This CDR3 reads CASRTRDSVTYDQYF.

Measured by frequency, this clonotype is medium-sized. V usage is TRBV12-3 or TRBV12-4 and J usage is TRBJ1-3. This CDR3 spans 12 amino acids. CDR3 sequence: CASSFAGNTIYF.

This clonotype is called medium-sized based on its frequency. J is TRBJ1-3 and V is TRBV15. The CDR3 has 17 residues. CDR1 LNHNV and CDR2 YYDKDF come from the germline V gene (reference sequence). The CDR3 protein is CATSQDSWRPSGNTIYF.

The chain couples TRBV20-1 to TRBJ1-2. Germline assignment: CDR1 DFQATT and CDR2 SNEGSKA (reference sequence). This CDR3 has 13 amino acids. The CDR3 is CSARAGRRYGYTF.

This clonotype is classed as medium-sized (0.01 to 0.1%) by frequency. This rearrangement joins TRBV30 to TRBJ2-7; TCRdb indicates TRBD2, and absent DNA this call remains unverified. CDR3 length: 14 amino acids. Germline CDR1 is GTSNPN and CDR2 is SVGIG (reference sequence). CDR3 loop: CAWSKTIEGYEQYF.

The V call is TRBV25-1, the J call TRBJ2-7; TCRdb proposes TRBD1, but this gene call is untestable without DNA. CDR1 and CDR2 from the germline V gene are MGHDK and SYGVNS. This CDR3 spans 15 amino acids. CDR3 in amino acids: CASSPTNRGQYEQYF.

The chain combines TRBV7-2 with TRBJ1-5. Looked up from germline, CDR1 is SGHTA and CDR2 is FQGNSA. The CDR3 loop spans 17 amino acids. The chain's CDR3 is CASSLAGVEFSNQPQHF. Combining the CDR3 with reference TRBV7-2 and TRBJ1-5 gives the whole variable domain GAGVSQSPSNKVTEKGKDVELRCDPISGHTALYWYRQSLGQGLEFLIYFQGNSAPDKSGLPSDRFSAERTGGSVSTLTIQRTQQEDSAVYLCASSLAGVEFSNQPQHFGDGTRLSIL.

The gene calls are TRBV20-1 and TRBJ2-5; TCRdb outputs TRBD1, but without DNA this stays unchecked. The CDR3 extends over 13 amino acids. The germline gives CDR1 DFQATT, CDR2 SNEGSKA (reference sequence). The CDR3 sequence is CSARGEGQETQYF.

The chain is built from TRBV7-2 and TRBJ2-5; checking the TCRdb D call of TRBD2 is not possible without DNA. This CDR3 is built from 16 residues. Per the germline V gene, CDR1 is SGHTA and CDR2 is FQGNSA. CDR3: CASSPTRGSRGETQYF.

The chain employs TRBV20-1 and TRBJ1-3; checking the TCRdb D call of TRBD1 is not possible without DNA. Germline values: CDR1 DFQATT, CDR2 SNEGSKA (reference sequence). There are 16 residues in the CDR3. CDR3 loop: CSASTGTVVSGNTIYF.

The CDR3 loop is CASRRTGGTEAFF. The chain employs TRBV6-2 or TRBV6-3 and TRBJ1-1; TCRdb indicates TRBD1, and absent DNA this call remains unverified. The CDR3 runs to 13 residues. Germline V gene sequence: CDR1 MNHEY, CDR2 SVGEGT.

Its frequency marks this clonotype as medium-sized (0.01 to 0.1%). This sequence joins TRBV7-9 and TRBJ2-7; TCRdb's D call, TRBD1, is unchecked because there is no DNA. The CDR3 totals 12 residues. Germline V lookup: CDR1 SEHNR, CDR2 FQNEAQ (reference sequence). CDR3 region: CAVTGGQWEQYF.

This clonotype registers medium-sized (0.01 to 0.1%) by frequency. This chain links TRBV5-6 with TRBJ2-5. CDR1 is SGHDT, CDR2 YYEEEE, per germline. The CDR3 spans 13 residues. CDR3 sequence: CASSLPQAETQYF.

By frequency, this clonotype is medium-sized. The chain joins TRBV6-1 to TRBJ1-6. Germline V lookup: CDR1 MNHNS, CDR2 SASEGT. CDR3 size: 15 residues. CDR3 protein: CASSHSAGLRSPLHF.

The rearrangement joins TRBV5-1 to TRBJ2-2; the TCRdb D gene call, TRBD2, has no DNA to confirm it. The CDR3 length is 15 residues. CDR1 is SGHRS, CDR2 YFSETQ, per germline. CDR3 sequence reads: CASSLGSGPPGELFF.

The chain uses TRBV18 and TRBJ2-2; the D call of TRBD1 rests on TCRdb alone, since no DNA is present to check it. Germline V gene lookup returns CDR1 KGHSH and CDR2 LQKENI. This CDR3 contains 15 residues. This CDR3 reads CASSIGQANTGELFF.

This chain joins TRBV5-5 and TRBJ1-1; TCRdb indicates TRBD1, and absent DNA this call remains unverified. Germline V CDR1 and CDR2: SGHKS, YYEKEE (reference sequence). The CDR3 sequence is 16 residues long. This CDR3 is CASSQVGSGINTEAFF.

This chain links TRBV7-9 with TRBJ2-7; without DNA, the TCRdb call of TRBD1 cannot be checked. This CDR3 has 12 amino acids. Germline V lookup: CDR1 SEHNR, CDR2 FQNEAQ (reference sequence). CDR3 loop: CASSWDQAEQYF.

The chain combines TRBV24-1 with TRBJ2-5; with no DNA, the TCRdb D assignment of TRBD1 cannot be verified. The CDR3 sequence is 14 residues long. Germline V lookup: CDR1 KGHDR, CDR2 SFDVKD. This CDR3 is CATSEGQGLETQYF.

This rearrangement joins TRBV4-3 to TRBJ1-2; TCRdb lists TRBD1, though no DNA is available to test this call. The germline V gene has CDR1 LGHNA and CDR2 YSLEER. This CDR3 contains 15 residues. The CDR3 reads CASSQDRTPVYGYTF.

The gene calls are TRBV6-5 and TRBJ2-2; TCRdb outputs TRBD2, but without DNA this stays unchecked. This CDR3 is built from 12 residues. In germline, CDR1 is MNHEY, CDR2 SVGAGI. CDR3: CASSRAPGELFF.

CDR3 protein: CSARASGLNEQFF. This chain joins TRBV20-1 and TRBJ2-1; TCRdb names TRBD1, which stays unverified in the absence of DNA. Germline V gene lookup returns CDR1 DFQATT and CDR2 SNEGSKA (reference sequence). This CDR3 has 13 residues.

This rearrangement joins TRBV12-3 or TRBV12-4 to TRBJ2-5. CDR3 length equals 14 residues. The CDR3 is CASRAAFSQETQYF.

This chain joins TRBV11-3 and TRBJ2-3; the TCRdb D gene call, TRBD1, has no DNA to confirm it. The CDR3 length is 15 residues. Germline-derived CDR1 and CDR2 are SGHNT and YENEEA. The CDR3 protein is CASSLGGGSGDTQYF.

The J gene is TRBJ1-1, the V gene TRBV10-2. The germline CDR1 and CDR2 sequences are WSHSY and SAAADI. The CDR3 loop spans 15 amino acids. This chain's CDR3 is CASSEWGEGNAEAFF.